The rows below give T cell receptor beta chains drawn from one sample of a study of shared clonotypes between healthy human individuals. The assay was immunoSEQ multiplex PCR, and TCRdb's table has in-frame clones only and misses some. The sample has about 490,000 clones; around 80% are singletons. Sequenced sample: PBMCs. These receptors were collected from a woman between 40 and 50 years old in good health. Some clones in this sample may be carry-over from other donors' samples. Each CDR3 is given with its conserved first and last residue. Fields, in order: D gene, V gene, clone size, J gene, CDR3 DNA, CDR3 protein. D genes are given only for firm matches. Some rows have no size entry. The others give once, few or many, or a class for an expanded clone.

d_gene: TRBD1
v_gene: TRBV6-5
abundance: once
j_gene: TRBJ1-2
CDR3nt: TGTGCCAGCAGTTACGGCTTCACGACAGGGAGGGATGGCTACACCTTC
CDR3aa: CASSYGFTTGRDGYTF

d_gene: .
v_gene: TRBV6-5
abundance: .
j_gene: TRBJ2-1
CDR3nt: TGTGCCAGCAGCACCCCGGTTGGAAATGAGCAGTTCTTC
CDR3aa: CASSTPVGNEQFF

d_gene: .
v_gene: TRBV7-9
abundance: .
j_gene: TRBJ1-4
CDR3nt: TGTGCCAGCAGCAAGACAGGCCTGGCGGAAAAACTGTTTTTT
CDR3aa: CASSKTGLAEKLFF

d_gene: .
v_gene: TRBV27
abundance: .
j_gene: TRBJ2-7
CDR3nt: TGTGCCAGCAGTCAACCCTACAGGGAGCAGTACTTC
CDR3aa: CASSQPYREQYF

d_gene: TRBD1
v_gene: TRBV4-1
abundance: .
j_gene: TRBJ2-7
CDR3nt: TGCGCCAGCAGCCAAGATCTACAGGGGGCCTACGAGCAGTACTTC
CDR3aa: CASSQDLQGAYEQYF

d_gene: .
v_gene: TRBV25-1
abundance: .
j_gene: TRBJ2-3
CDR3nt: TGTGCCAGCAGTGAAGGGTGGGCGGGCACAGATACGCAGTATTTT
CDR3aa: CASSEGWAGTDTQYF

d_gene: TRBD1
v_gene: TRBV7-2
abundance: many
j_gene: TRBJ1-5
CDR3nt: TGTGCCAGCAGCTTGCGACAGGGTGCCCAGCCCCAGCATTTT
CDR3aa: CASSLRQGAQPQHF

d_gene: .
v_gene: TRBV7-9
abundance: .
j_gene: TRBJ2-7
CDR3nt: TGTGCCAGCAGCTTAGATCTGTACCAGTACTTC
CDR3aa: CASSLDLYQYF

d_gene: .
v_gene: TRBV6-1
abundance: .
j_gene: TRBJ1-1
CDR3nt: TGTGCCAGCAGTCGAAACCAGCTCCTTTGGGCTTTCTTT
CDR3aa: CASSRNQLLWAFF

d_gene: .
v_gene: TRBV7-2
abundance: .
j_gene: TRBJ1-5
CDR3nt: TGTGCCAGCAGCCCTAAGGGGGGGGTTGATCAGCCCCAGCATTTT
CDR3aa: CASSPKGGVDQPQHF